Below, one T cell receptor (beta chain) is given with its context. This record comes from a study of blood T cell repertoires in COVID-19. Study details: COVID-19 samples, acute and convalescent, were from the United States, Italy and Spain. T cells, B-cell-depleted T cells, or PBMCs supplied cDNA or gDNA.

Authors' processing steps: Estimation of nucleated cell counts relied on the amplification of reference gene primers. Sequencing used immunoSEQ multiplex PCR; TCRdb keeps in-frame clones, though not all of them. The V and J calls and the clone size are those of that table, but D and trimming were determined from the DNA. The repertoire consists of roughly 100,000 clones, with about four fifths occurring once and the leading ten covering over 35%. This CDR3 is built from 13 residues. Trimming took 3 bases from V and 7 from J, leaving 12 bases between them. CDR1 and CDR2 (germline): SEHNR, FQNEAQ (reference sequence).

The V and J genes are TRBV7-9 and TRBJ1-1, with D unclear. Material for sequencing was peripheral blood. The receptor was derived from a man older than 75 with acute or convalescent COVID-19. CDR3 DNA: TGTGCCAGCAGCTTCTTCCAGGCTGATGAAGCTTTCTTT. Its protein product is CASSFFQADEAFF. The complete variable domain, with remaining parts taken from reference TRBV7-9 and TRBJ1-1, reads DTGVSQNPRHKITKRGQNVTFRCDPISEHNRLYWYRQTLGQGPEFLTYFQNEAQLEKSRLLSDRFSAERPKGSFSTLEIQRTEQGDSAMYLCASSFFQADEAFFGQGTRLTVV.